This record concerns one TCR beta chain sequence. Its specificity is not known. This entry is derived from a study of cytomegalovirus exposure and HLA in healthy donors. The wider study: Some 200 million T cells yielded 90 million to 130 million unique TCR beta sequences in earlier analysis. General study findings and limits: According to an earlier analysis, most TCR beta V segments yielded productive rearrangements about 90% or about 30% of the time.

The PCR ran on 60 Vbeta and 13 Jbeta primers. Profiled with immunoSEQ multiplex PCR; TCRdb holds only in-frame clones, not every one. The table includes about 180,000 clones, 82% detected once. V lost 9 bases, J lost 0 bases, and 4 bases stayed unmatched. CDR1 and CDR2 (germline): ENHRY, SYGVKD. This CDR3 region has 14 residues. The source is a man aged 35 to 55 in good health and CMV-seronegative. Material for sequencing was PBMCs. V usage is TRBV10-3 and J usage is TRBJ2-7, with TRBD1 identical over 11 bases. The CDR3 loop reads CAIGGTGGSYEQYF. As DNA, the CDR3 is TGTGCCATAGGCGGGACAGGGGGCTCCTACGAGCAGTACTTC.